The T cell receptor (beta chain) under discussion was sequenced for a study of a mutant IDH1 vaccine in newly diagnosed glioma listed by TCRdb under 2021. In terms of the full investigation: Vaccination started 4-6 weeks after radiotherapy alone, or was given together with temozolomide cycles in the groups whose treatment included chemotherapy. Of the approximately 30 treated patients, 62.5% were male and approximately 38% were female, and a mean age of roughly 40 years was recorded. Before enrollment, most patients had been given radiochemotherapy with temozolomide as standard therapy, while the rest had received either radiotherapy alone or temozolomide alone. The week-35 safety follow-up took place at visit V12, and the week-47 end of study took place at visit V13. Peripheral blood was drawn at six visits: V03 (baseline), V05, V07, V10, V12 and V13. For exploratory analyses, approximately 23 treated patients had longitudinal TCRB deep sequencing done wherever samples were available.

From a lookup of the germline V gene, CDR1 and CDR2 are SGDLS and YYNGEE. Trimming takes 4 bases from V and 3 bases from J, and the germline ends sit 14 bases apart. The CDR3 covers 15 residues, taking in both the cysteine and the phenylalanine. Solely the CDR3 DNA is kept, with 45 bases framed from the first base. Libraries were made using the immunoSEQ multiplex PCR assay. Rearranged TCR beta chain sequences were amplified with the hsTCRB Kit following the manufacturer's protocol. TCRB libraries were sequenced on an Illumina MiSeq. As for the original processing: The kit vendor's proprietary platform handled demultiplexing, trimming and gene mapping. TCRdb limited this immuneACCESS table to in-frame rearrangements with V and J called. A share of clones is missing; checked studies link under half to unresolved V genes, and the rest is unexplained. That table is the source of V, J and clone size, and D and trimming were worked out from the DNA. The sample table records around 32,000 clones; roughly 85% of these occur just once. Of the sample, less than 8.5% is held by the ten largest clones.

The sample holds a few counts of this clone. Its antigen is unknown. The sample holds no much larger clone one base away, and base qualities are not on file. This specimen's time point label, per the study, means: week 35, safety follow-up. Each vaccine dose was 300 ug of a 20-mer mutant IDH1 peptide in Montanide, given subcutaneously with topical imiquimod. Patients were given eight vaccinations, in weeks 1, 3, 5, 7, 11, 15, 19 and 23, which matched visits V03 through V10. The donors had newly diagnosed IDH1-mutant astrocytomas of WHO grade 3 or 4 that showed loss of nuclear ATRX. The samples were drawn from NOA16, a multicentre, single-arm, open-label phase I trial in Germany that tested a mutant IDH1 peptide vaccine in humans for the first time. The DNeasy Blood and Tissue Kit was used to extract genomic DNA from EDTA blood for TCRB sequencing. The investigation overall reported the following: The authors stated that sample limitations prevented analyses of patient blood samples from being reproduced. Availability determined which PBMC samples were chosen for TCRB deep sequencing. Pseudoprogression appeared unrelated to alterations in the top peripheral T cell clonotypes detected by TCRB sequencing. Immune responses induced by the vaccine were seen in over 80% of patients across multiple MHC alleles.

The chain is made from TRBV9 and TRBJ1-5, with the identity of the D gene unclear. This TCR derives from a woman between 18 and 29 years old with glioma. Sequenced here: PBMCs, sampled from a glioma patient whose treatment included an IDH1 peptide vaccine. The encoded CDR3 is CASSSGGDPNQPQHF. DNA sequence: TGTGCCAGCAGCTCCGGTGGGGATCCCAATCAGCCCCAGCATTTT.